This paragraph reports one T cell receptor (beta chain). Its target is unknown. These data come from a study of PD-L1 blockade in urothelial cancer. Turning to the study itself: Twenty-five of 29 patients were men who had bladder-origin urothelial cancer. Median T cell yield per blood sample was about 140,000 cells. General study points: At the 3-week point, tumor-associated blood clones expanded more in durable-benefit patients.

Germline V lookup: CDR1 MNHNY, CDR2 SVGAGI (reference sequence). V lost 4 bases, J lost 6 bases, and 0 bases stayed unmatched. CDR3 length: 12 residues. The method was immunoSEQ multiplex PCR; TCRdb's version includes in-frame clones alone and lacks a portion of them. The sample records around 100,000 clones, about 85% being singletons. V usage is TRBV6-6 and J usage is TRBJ2-3; 8 nucleotides line up with TRBD1. The source of this sequence is a middle-aged man with urothelial cancer. The material was PBMCs, obtained around atezolizumab (anti-PD-L1) treatment. The DNA of the CDR3 is TGTGCCAGCAGTTCAGGGGGCGATACGCAGTATTTT. Translated: CASSSGGDTQYF.